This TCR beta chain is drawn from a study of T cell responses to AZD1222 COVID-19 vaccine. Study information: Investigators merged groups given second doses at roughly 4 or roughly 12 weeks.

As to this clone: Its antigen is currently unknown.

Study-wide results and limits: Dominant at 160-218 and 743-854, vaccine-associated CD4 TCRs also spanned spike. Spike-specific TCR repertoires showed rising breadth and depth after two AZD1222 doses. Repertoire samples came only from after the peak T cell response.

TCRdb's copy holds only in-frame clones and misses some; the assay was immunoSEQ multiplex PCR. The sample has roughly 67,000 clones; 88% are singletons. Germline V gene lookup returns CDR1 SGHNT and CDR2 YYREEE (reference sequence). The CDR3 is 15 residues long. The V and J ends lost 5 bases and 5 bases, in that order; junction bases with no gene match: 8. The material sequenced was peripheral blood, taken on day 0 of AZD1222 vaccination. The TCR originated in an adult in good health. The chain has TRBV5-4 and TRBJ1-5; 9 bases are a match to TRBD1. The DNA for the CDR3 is TGTGCCAGCAGACAAAGGGACAGGGTCTATCAGCCCCAGCATTTT. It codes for CASRQRDRVYQPQHF.